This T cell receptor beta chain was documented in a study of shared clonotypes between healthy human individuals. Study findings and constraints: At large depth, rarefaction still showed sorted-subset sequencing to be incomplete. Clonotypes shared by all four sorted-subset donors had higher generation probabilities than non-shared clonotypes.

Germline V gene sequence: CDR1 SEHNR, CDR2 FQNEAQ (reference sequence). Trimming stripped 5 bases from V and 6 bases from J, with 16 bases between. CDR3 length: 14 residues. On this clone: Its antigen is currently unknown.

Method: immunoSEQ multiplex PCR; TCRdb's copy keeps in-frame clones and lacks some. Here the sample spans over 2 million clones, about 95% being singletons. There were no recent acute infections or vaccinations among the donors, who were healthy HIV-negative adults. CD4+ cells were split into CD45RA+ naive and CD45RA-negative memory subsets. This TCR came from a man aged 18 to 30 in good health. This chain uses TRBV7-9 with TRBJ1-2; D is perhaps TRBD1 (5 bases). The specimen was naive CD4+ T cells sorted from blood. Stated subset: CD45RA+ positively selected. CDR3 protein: CASSRSGGTDGYTF. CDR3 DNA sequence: TGTGCCAGCAGCCGGAGTGGAGGGACGGATGGCTACACCTTC.